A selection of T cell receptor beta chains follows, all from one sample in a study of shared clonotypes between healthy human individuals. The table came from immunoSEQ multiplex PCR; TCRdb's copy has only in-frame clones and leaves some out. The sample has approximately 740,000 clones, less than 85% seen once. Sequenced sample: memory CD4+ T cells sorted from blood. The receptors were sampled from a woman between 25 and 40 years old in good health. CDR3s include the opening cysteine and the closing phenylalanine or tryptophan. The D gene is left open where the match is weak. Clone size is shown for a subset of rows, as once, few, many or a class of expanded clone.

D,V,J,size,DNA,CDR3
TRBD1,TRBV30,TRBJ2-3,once,TGTGCCTGGAATCAGGGACAGGTAGTAGTGGATACGCAGTATTTT,CAWNQGQVVVDTQYF
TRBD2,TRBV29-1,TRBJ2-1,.,TGCAGCGTTGAAGGATCTAGCGGGTGGCAGTTCTTC,CSVEGSSGWQFF
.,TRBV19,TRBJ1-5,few,TGTGCCAGTAGTAGACAGAGGGATCAGCCCCAGCATTTT,CASSRQRDQPQHF
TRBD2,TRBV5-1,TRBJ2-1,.,TGCGCCAGCAGCTCCGGGACTAGCGGACCGGGTGAGCAGTTCTTC,CASSSGTSGPGEQFF
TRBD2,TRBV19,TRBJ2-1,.,TGTGCCAGTTCTATCTTAGCGGGAGGGTTTTCTGAGCAGTTCTTC,CASSILAGGFSEQFF
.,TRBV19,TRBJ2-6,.,TGTGCCAGTAGTATTCTTCTCGGGTCCCCTGGGGCCAACGTCCTGACTTTC,CASSILLGSPGANVLTF
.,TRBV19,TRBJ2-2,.,TGTGCCAGTAGCGTCGGGGTTAACACCGGGGAGCTGTTTTTT,CASSVGVNTGELFF
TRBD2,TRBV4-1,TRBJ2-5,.,TGCGCCAGCAGCAGTCCCGGGAGGGCATCTGGAGAGACCCAGTACTTC,CASSSPGRASGETQYF
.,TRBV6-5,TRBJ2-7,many,TGTGCCAGCAGTTACAGAGAAACCTACGAGCAGTACTTC,CASSYRETYEQYF
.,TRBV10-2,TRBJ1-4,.,TGCGCCAGCGCCCCCGGAGACGCTGGCAAACTGTTTTTT,CASAPGDAGKLFF
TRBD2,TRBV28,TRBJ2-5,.,TGTGCCAGCAGCTCGGGAGGAGAGACCCAGTACTTC,CASSSGGETQYF
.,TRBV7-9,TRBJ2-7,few,TGTGCCAGCAGCATCCGGGACTTAAGCTCCTACGAGCAGTACTTC,CASSIRDLSSYEQYF
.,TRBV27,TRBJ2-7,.,TGTGCCAGCAGTTTAGTGGGATCCGAGCAGTACTTC,CASSLVGSEQYF
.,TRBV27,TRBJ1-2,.,TGTGCCAGCAGTACCGCTTCCGGGACGAAGAGCTGGAGCTACACCTTC,CASSTASGTKSWSYTF
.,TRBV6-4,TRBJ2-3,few,TGTGCCAGCAGTGACTCGGGCAGGGGAGGTGATACGCAGTATTTT,CASSDSGRGGDTQYF
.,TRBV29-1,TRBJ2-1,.,TGCAGCCTTGGGGAGGGGGTAGTTAATGAGCAGTTCTTC,CSLGEGVVNEQFF
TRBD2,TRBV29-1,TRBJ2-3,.,TGCAGCGATCGGACTAGCGGGAGGGGTGTAGATACGCAGTATTTT,CSDRTSGRGVDTQYF
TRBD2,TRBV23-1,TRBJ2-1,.,TGCGCCAGCAGTCAAGGACTAGCGGGAGGGGAGAATGAGCAGTTCTTC,CASSQGLAGGENEQFF
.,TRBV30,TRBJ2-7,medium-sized,TGTGCCTGGAGTGTAGCCTACGAGCAGTACTTC,CAWSVAYEQYF
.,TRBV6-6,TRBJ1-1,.,TGTGCCAGCAGTCGACAGGACACTGAAGCTTTCTTT,CASSRQDTEAFF
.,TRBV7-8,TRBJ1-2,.,TGTGCCAGCAGCTTAGACAGGGCTGGCTACACCTTC,CASSLDRAGYTF
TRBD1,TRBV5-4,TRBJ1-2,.,TGTGCCAGCAGCAAAAAACAGGGGACCTTTTATGGCTACACCTTC,CASSKKQGTFYGYTF
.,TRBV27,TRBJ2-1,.,TGTGCCAGCAGTTTATTTAGACCCAACTACAATGAGCAGTTCTTC,CASSLFRPNYNEQFF
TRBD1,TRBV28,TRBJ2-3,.,TGTGCCACCATCAGGGGGCGAGATACGCAGTATTTT,CATIRGRDTQYF
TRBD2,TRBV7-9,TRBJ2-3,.,TGTGCCAGCAGCACACGACTAGCGGGAGGGCCGCGCACAGATACGCAGTATTTT,CASSTRLAGGPRTDTQYF
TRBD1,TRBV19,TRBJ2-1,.,TGTGCCAGTAGGCGGGGACAGGGGGCAGGTGAGCAGTTCTTC,CASRRGQGAGEQFF
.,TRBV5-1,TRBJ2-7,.,TGCGCCAGTACGAAGAGACTCGGGGACTACGAGCAGTACTTC,CASTKRLGDYEQYF
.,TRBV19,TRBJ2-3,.,TGTGCCAGTAACAAGCCAGGCACAGATACGCAGTATTTT,CASNKPGTDTQYF
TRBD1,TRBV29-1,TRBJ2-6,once,TGCAGCGCGACAGGGGCCTCTGGGGCCAACGTCCTGACTTTC,CSATGASGANVLTF
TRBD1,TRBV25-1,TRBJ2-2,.,TGTGCCAGCAGTGACCCAGGACAGGGGTACGCCACCGGGGAGCTGTTTTTT,CASSDPGQGYATGELFF
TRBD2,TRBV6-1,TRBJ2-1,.,TGTGCCAGCAGTGAGTCGAGCGGGAGGGCACCCCAGTTCTTC,CASSESSGRAPQFF
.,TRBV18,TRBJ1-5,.,TGTGCCAGCTCACCACCGAGTAGCAATCAGCCCCAGCATTTT,CASSPPSSNQPQHF
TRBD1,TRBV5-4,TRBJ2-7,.,TGTGCCAGCAGCCCGTCCGGGACAGGGGCCGACGAGCAGTACTTC,CASSPSGTGADEQYF
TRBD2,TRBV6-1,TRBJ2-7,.,TGTGCCAGCAGTGAACTTCTAGCGGGTCCCTACGAGCAGTACTTC,CASSELLAGPYEQYF
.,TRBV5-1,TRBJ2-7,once,TGCGCCAGCAGCTTGGTAGGGGGAGGGCCCGAGCAGTACTTC,CASSLVGGGPEQYF
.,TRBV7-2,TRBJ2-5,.,TGTGCCAGCTCACTCAGGGGAGAGACCCAGTACTTC,CASSLRGETQYF
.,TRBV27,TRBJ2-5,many,TGTGCCAGCAGTTCGCTAACCTCCGGACAAGAGACCCAGTACTTC,CASSSLTSGQETQYF
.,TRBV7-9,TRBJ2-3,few,TGTGCCAGCAGCTTAGGCCCGCAACCCAGCACAGATACGCAGTATTTT,CASSLGPQPSTDTQYF
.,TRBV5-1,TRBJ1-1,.,TGCGCCAGCAGCTCGACATTTATGAACACTGAAGCTTTCTTT,CASSSTFMNTEAFF
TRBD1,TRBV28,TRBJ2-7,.,TGTGCCAGCAGTCCCGGGACAGGGGGATTCCACGAGCAGTACTTC,CASSPGTGGFHEQYF